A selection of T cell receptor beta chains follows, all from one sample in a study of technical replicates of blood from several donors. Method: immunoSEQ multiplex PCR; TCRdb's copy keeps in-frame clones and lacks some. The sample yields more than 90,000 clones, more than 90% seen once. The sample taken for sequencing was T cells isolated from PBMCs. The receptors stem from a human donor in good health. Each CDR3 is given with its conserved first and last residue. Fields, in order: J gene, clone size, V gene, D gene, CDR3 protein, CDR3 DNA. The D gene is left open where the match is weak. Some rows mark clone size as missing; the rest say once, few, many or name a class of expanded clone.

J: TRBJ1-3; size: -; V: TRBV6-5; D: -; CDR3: CASSSRENTIYF; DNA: TGTGCCAGCAGTTCCAGGGAAAACACCATATATTTT
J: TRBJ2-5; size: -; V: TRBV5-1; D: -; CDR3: CASSFQGSQETQYF; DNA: TGCGCCAGCAGCTTTCAGGGGAGCCAAGAGACCCAGTACTTC
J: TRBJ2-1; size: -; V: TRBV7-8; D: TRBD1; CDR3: CASRGTGDIYNEQFF; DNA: TGTGCCAGCAGAGGGACAGGGGATATTTACAATGAGCAGTTCTTC
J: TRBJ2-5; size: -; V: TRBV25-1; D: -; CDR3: CASSELGSRRSGETQYF; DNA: TGTGCCAGCAGTGAATTAGGGTCGAGAAGGAGCGGGGAGACCCAGTACTTC
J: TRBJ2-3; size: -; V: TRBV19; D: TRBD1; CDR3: CASTAPGQGADTQYF; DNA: TGTGCCAGTACGGCTCCGGGACAGGGGGCAGATACGCAGTATTTT
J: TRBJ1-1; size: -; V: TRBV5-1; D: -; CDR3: CASSLQALDTEAFF; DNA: TGCGCCAGCAGCTTGCAGGCTCTCGACACTGAAGCTTTCTTT
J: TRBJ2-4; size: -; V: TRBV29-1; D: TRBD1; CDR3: CSVQRTGGTAKNIQYF; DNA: TGCAGCGTTCAAAGGACAGGGGGCACAGCCAAAAACATTCAGTACTTC
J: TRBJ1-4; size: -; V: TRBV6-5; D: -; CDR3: CASSYEGRGDEKLFF; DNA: TGTGCCAGCAGTTACGAGGGGAGGGGGGATGAAAAACTGTTTTTT
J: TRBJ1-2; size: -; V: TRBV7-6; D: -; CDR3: CASSLSGAGYGYTF; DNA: TGTGCCAGCAGCTTATCAGGAGCGGGGTATGGCTACACCTTC
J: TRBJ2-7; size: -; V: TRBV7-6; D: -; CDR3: CASSLLGGEQYF; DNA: TGTGCCAGCAGCTTACTAGGGGGCGAGCAGTACTTC
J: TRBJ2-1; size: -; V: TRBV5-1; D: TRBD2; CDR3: CASSTRGLALYSEQFF; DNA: TGCGCCAGCAGCACCCGGGGACTAGCGCTATATAGTGAGCAGTTCTTC
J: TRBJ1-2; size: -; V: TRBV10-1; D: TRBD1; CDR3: CASKGAPNYGYTF; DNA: TGCGCCAGCAAGGGGGCCCCTAACTATGGCTACACCTTC
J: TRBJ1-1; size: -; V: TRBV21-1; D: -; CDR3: CASSKRDRAAATEAFF; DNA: TGTGCCAGCAGCAAACGGGACAGGGCGGCGGCAACTGAAGCTTTCTTT
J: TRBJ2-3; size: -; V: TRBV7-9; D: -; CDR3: CASSAGWDTQYF; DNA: TGTGCCAGCAGCGCCGGTTGGGATACGCAGTATTTT
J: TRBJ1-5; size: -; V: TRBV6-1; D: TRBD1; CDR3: CASSSRGQSNQPQHF; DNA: TGTGCCAGCAGTTCTAGGGGACAGAGCAATCAGCCCCAGCATTTT
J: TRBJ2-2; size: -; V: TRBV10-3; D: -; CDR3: CAISRLNTGELFF; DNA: TGTGCCATCAGTCGTCTGAACACCGGGGAGCTGTTTTTT
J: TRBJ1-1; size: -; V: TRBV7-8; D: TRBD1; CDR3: CASSFTGVPLNTEAFF; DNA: TGTGCCAGCAGCTTTACAGGGGTCCCCCTGAACACTGAAGCTTTCTTT
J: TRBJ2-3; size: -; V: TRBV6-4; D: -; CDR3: CASGDGDSTDTQYF; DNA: TGTGCCAGCGGGGACGGGGACTCCACAGATACGCAGTATTTT
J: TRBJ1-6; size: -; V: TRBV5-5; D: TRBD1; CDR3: CATATGSSYNSPLHF; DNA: TGTGCCACCGCGACAGGGAGCTCCTATAATTCACCCCTCCACTTT
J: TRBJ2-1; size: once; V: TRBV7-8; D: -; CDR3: CASSLSGTSHNEQFF; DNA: TGTGCCAGCAGCTTATCCGGGACTTCCCACAATGAGCAGTTCTTC
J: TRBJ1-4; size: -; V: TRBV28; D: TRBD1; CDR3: CASSLLQGREKLFF; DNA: TGTGCCAGCAGTTTATTACAGGGGCGCGAAAAACTGTTTTTT
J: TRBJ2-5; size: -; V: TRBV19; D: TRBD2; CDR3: CASSMSPGGVKNQETQYF; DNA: TGTGCCAGTAGCATGTCGCCCGGGGGGGTGAAGAACCAAGAGACCCAGTACTTC